Listed below are T cell receptor beta chains from one sample, sequenced in a study of Graves' ophthalmopathy and Graves' hyperthyroidism. MiXCR, run by TCRdb on the multiplex PCR reads, gives a single entry per CDR3 protein. Among more than 300,000 distinct CDR3 sequences, 15% were seen once, and the ten largest hold approximately 7%. The specimen was peripheral blood. Every receptor here comes from a woman in her late teens or twenties with stable Graves' hyperthyroidism. Both conserved end residues are part of each CDR3. D genes are given only for firm matches. Some rows mark clone size as missing; the rest say once, few, many or name a class of expanded clone.

j_gene: TRBJ2-7; d_gene: -; abundance: many; v_gene: TRBV6-1; CDR3aa: CASSSEVPYEQYF; CDR3nt: TGTGCCAGCAGTAGCGAGGTCCCCTACGAGCAGTACTTC
j_gene: TRBJ2-5; d_gene: TRBD2; abundance: few; v_gene: TRBV15; CDR3aa: CATSAGGGGEETQYF; CDR3nt: TGTGCCACCAGCGCGGGCGGCGGGGGGGAGGAGACCCAGTACTTC
j_gene: TRBJ1-5; d_gene: -; abundance: many; v_gene: TRBV10-3; CDR3aa: CAISSGSQPQHF; CDR3nt: TGTGCCATCAGCTCCGGGTCACAGCCCCAGCATTTT
j_gene: TRBJ1-2; d_gene: TRBD1; abundance: many; v_gene: TRBV20-1; CDR3aa: CSARDGTGTNYGYTF; CDR3nt: TGCAGTGCTAGAGATGGGACAGGGACTAACTATGGCTACACCTTC
j_gene: TRBJ2-5; d_gene: -; abundance: many; v_gene: TRBV12-3/TRBV12-4; CDR3aa: CASSLSSVSETQYF; CDR3nt: TGTGCCAGCAGTTTGTCCAGCGTAAGTGAGACCCAGTACTTC
j_gene: TRBJ1-5; d_gene: -; abundance: many; v_gene: TRBV7-8; CDR3aa: CASSLSGRWSNQPQHF; CDR3nt: TGTGCCAGCAGCTTGTCAGGCAGGTGGAGCAATCAGCCCCAGCATTTT
j_gene: TRBJ1-1; d_gene: -; abundance: many; v_gene: TRBV7-9; CDR3aa: CASGVGPWDTEAFF; CDR3nt: TGTGCCAGCGGCGTGGGCCCTTGGGACACTGAAGCTTTCTTT
j_gene: TRBJ2-7; d_gene: -; abundance: many; v_gene: TRBV12-3/TRBV12-4; CDR3aa: CASSGPRVEQYF; CDR3nt: TGTGCCTCCTCCGGGCCGCGCGTCGAGCAGTACTTC
j_gene: TRBJ2-7; d_gene: TRBD1; abundance: -; v_gene: TRBV20-1; CDR3aa: CSASPPGQGRDEQYF; CDR3nt: TGCAGTGCTAGCCCCCCCGGACAGGGGCGAGACGAGCAGTACTTC
j_gene: TRBJ1-2; d_gene: -; abundance: many; v_gene: TRBV27; CDR3aa: CASSPDRIYGYTF; CDR3nt: TGTGCCAGCAGCCCCGACAGAATCTATGGCTACACCTTC
j_gene: TRBJ1-1; d_gene: TRBD1; abundance: many; v_gene: TRBV6-5; CDR3aa: CASSYDRDTEAFF; CDR3nt: TGTGCCAGCAGTTACGACAGGGACACTGAAGCTTTCTTT
j_gene: TRBJ2-5; d_gene: TRBD2; abundance: -; v_gene: TRBV6-1; CDR3aa: CASRSGAQETQYF; CDR3nt: TGTGCCAGCAGGAGCGGGGCACAAGAGACCCAGTACTTC
j_gene: TRBJ1-2; d_gene: -; abundance: many; v_gene: TRBV29-1; CDR3aa: CSVLQGTLNGYTF; CDR3nt: TGCAGCGTTTTACAGGGCACCCTTAATGGCTACACCTTC
j_gene: TRBJ2-3; d_gene: TRBD1; abundance: -; v_gene: TRBV2; CDR3aa: CASSRGTGGTDTQYF; CDR3nt: TGTGCCAGCAGTCGCGGGACAGGGGGCACAGATACGCAGTATTTT
j_gene: TRBJ2-7; d_gene: -; abundance: -; v_gene: TRBV20-1; CDR3aa: CSAEDGTIGGEQYF; CDR3nt: TGCAGTGCCGAAGACGGGACAATTGGAGGCGAGCAGTACTTC
j_gene: TRBJ2-5; d_gene: TRBD2; abundance: many; v_gene: TRBV20-1; CDR3aa: CSARVPSGGETQYF; CDR3nt: TGCAGTGCTAGAGTTCCTAGCGGGGGGGAGACCCAGTACTTC
j_gene: TRBJ2-2; d_gene: TRBD2; abundance: -; v_gene: TRBV3-1; CDR3aa: CASSQDTSGGRRTGELFF; CDR3nt: TGTGCCAGCAGCCAAGATACTAGCGGGGGACGGAGGACCGGGGAGCTGTTTTTT
j_gene: TRBJ2-2; d_gene: -; abundance: few; v_gene: TRBV14; CDR3aa: CASSLNPTGELFF; CDR3nt: TGTGCCAGCAGCCTAAACCCCACCGGGGAGCTGTTTTTT
j_gene: TRBJ1-2; d_gene: -; abundance: many; v_gene: TRBV6-5; CDR3aa: CTSSYSSVGQKGYTF; CDR3nt: TGTACCAGCAGTTACTCGTCTGTAGGGCAGAAGGGCTACACCTTC
j_gene: TRBJ2-7; d_gene: -; abundance: many; v_gene: TRBV6-1; CDR3aa: CASSEETSYEQYF; CDR3nt: TGTGCCAGCAGTGAAGAAACGTCCTACGAGCAGTACTTC
j_gene: TRBJ1-2; d_gene: TRBD1; abundance: many; v_gene: TRBV7-9; CDR3aa: CASPSGQGVSSGYTF; CDR3nt: TGTGCCAGTCCGAGTGGACAGGGCGTTTCTAGTGGCTACACCTTC
j_gene: TRBJ2-5; d_gene: -; abundance: -; v_gene: TRBV11-2; CDR3aa: CASSLDEETQYF; CDR3nt: TGTGCCAGCAGCTTAGATGAGGAGACCCAGTACTTC
j_gene: TRBJ1-5; d_gene: TRBD1; abundance: few; v_gene: TRBV3-1; CDR3aa: CASSQGDRAAQPQHF; CDR3nt: TGTGCCAGCAGCCAAGGAGACAGGGCGGCTCAGCCCCAGCATTTT
j_gene: TRBJ1-3; d_gene: -; abundance: -; v_gene: TRBV3-1; CDR3aa: CAIRDGGTGNTIYF; CDR3nt: TGTGCCATCAGAGACGGGGGAACTGGAAACACCATATATTTT
j_gene: TRBJ1-1; d_gene: TRBD1; abundance: -; v_gene: TRBV11-2; CDR3aa: CASSLGTGGKKNTEALF; CDR3nt: TGTGCCAGCAGCTTAGGGACAGGGGGTAAAAAGAACACTGAAGCTCTCTTT
j_gene: TRBJ2-7; d_gene: -; abundance: many; v_gene: TRBV12-5; CDR3aa: CASGLVSAYEQYF; CDR3nt: TGTGCTAGTGGTTTGGTTAGCGCATACGAGCAGTACTTC
j_gene: TRBJ1-1; d_gene: -; abundance: many; v_gene: TRBV10-1; CDR3aa: CASSEGRSEAFF; CDR3nt: TGCGCCAGCAGTGAAGGACGGAGTGAAGCTTTCTTT
j_gene: TRBJ1-1; d_gene: -; abundance: many; v_gene: TRBV24-1; CDR3aa: CATSAKWGDEAFF; CDR3nt: TGTGCCACCAGTGCCAAATGGGGGGATGAAGCTTTCTTT
j_gene: TRBJ2-7; d_gene: TRBD1; abundance: many; v_gene: TRBV6-1; CDR3aa: CASSMLRTGWYEQYF; CDR3nt: TGTGCCAGCAGTATGCTTCGGACAGGGTGGTACGAGCAGTACTTC
j_gene: TRBJ2-5; d_gene: -; abundance: many; v_gene: TRBV29-1; CDR3aa: CSVDRDRDQETQYF; CDR3nt: TGCAGCGTAGACCGGGACCGAGACCAAGAGACCCAGTACTTC
j_gene: TRBJ1-2; d_gene: -; abundance: few; v_gene: TRBV7-9; CDR3aa: CASSLPGPRYGYTF; CDR3nt: TGTGCCAGCAGCTTACCGGGTCCGAGGTATGGCTACACCTTC
j_gene: TRBJ1-1; d_gene: TRBD1; abundance: few; v_gene: TRBV6-1; CDR3aa: CATNRGRDTEAFF; CDR3nt: TGTGCCACCAACAGGGGAAGGGACACTGAAGCTTTCTTT
j_gene: TRBJ1-1; d_gene: -; abundance: -; v_gene: TRBV6-5; CDR3aa: CASSYTELNTEAFF; CDR3nt: TGTGCCAGCAGTTACACCGAACTGAACACTGAAGCTTTCTTT
j_gene: TRBJ2-7; d_gene: -; abundance: many; v_gene: TRBV6-1; CDR3aa: CASSEGSIGYEQYF; CDR3nt: TGTGCCAGCAGTGAAGGGTCTATAGGGTACGAGCAGTACTTC
j_gene: TRBJ1-2; d_gene: -; abundance: many; v_gene: TRBV2; CDR3aa: CASSEQTLGYTF; CDR3nt: TGTGCCAGCAGTGAACAGACACTAGGCTACACCTTC
j_gene: TRBJ1-6; d_gene: -; abundance: few; v_gene: TRBV11-1; CDR3aa: CASSSNPGARDSPLHF; CDR3nt: TGTGCCAGCAGCTCCAATCCCGGGGCCCGGGATTCACCCCTCCACTTT
j_gene: TRBJ1-2; d_gene: -; abundance: many; v_gene: TRBV11-2; CDR3aa: CASSLGERGYTF; CDR3nt: TGTGCCAGCAGCTTGGGGGAGAGGGGCTACACCTTC
j_gene: TRBJ1-1; d_gene: -; abundance: many; v_gene: TRBV12-3/TRBV12-4; CDR3aa: CASSRAGTEAFF; CDR3nt: TGTGCCAGCAGCAGGGCGGGCACTGAAGCTTTCTTT
j_gene: TRBJ2-7; d_gene: -; abundance: -; v_gene: TRBV28; CDR3aa: CASSVGLSSYEQYF; CDR3nt: TGTGCAAGCAGTGTGGGACTGAGCTCCTACGAGCAGTACTTC
j_gene: TRBJ1-1; d_gene: -; abundance: many; v_gene: TRBV5-6; CDR3aa: CASSSSSRQGRTEAFF; CDR3nt: TGTGCCAGCAGCTCCAGCAGTCGGCAGGGACGGACTGAAGCTTTCTTT
j_gene: TRBJ2-2; d_gene: TRBD1; abundance: few; v_gene: TRBV19; CDR3aa: CASIGDRGLNTGELFF; CDR3nt: TGTGCCAGTATAGGGGACAGGGGGCTGAACACCGGGGAGCTGTTTTTT
j_gene: TRBJ1-1; d_gene: -; abundance: many; v_gene: TRBV4-2; CDR3aa: CASSQERGADTEAFF; CDR3nt: TGTGCCAGCAGCCAAGAACGCGGGGCGGACACTGAAGCTTTCTTT
j_gene: TRBJ1-2; d_gene: -; abundance: many; v_gene: TRBV12-3/TRBV12-4; CDR3aa: CASSLERGSGYGYTF; CDR3nt: TGTGCCAGCAGTTTAGAGAGGGGGTCGGGCTATGGCTACACCTTC
j_gene: TRBJ2-7; d_gene: TRBD2; abundance: few; v_gene: TRBV20-1; CDR3aa: CSATPGRGGYEQYF; CDR3nt: TGCAGTGCTACCCCGGGGCGGGGAGGGTACGAGCAGTACTTC
j_gene: TRBJ1-2; d_gene: TRBD1; abundance: many; v_gene: TRBV12-5; CDR3aa: CASGLPPWEGARGYTF; CDR3nt: TGTGCTAGTGGTTTGCCCCCCTGGGAGGGGGCGCGGGGCTACACCTTC
j_gene: TRBJ1-1; d_gene: -; abundance: many; v_gene: TRBV27; CDR3aa: CASSLLGKAEAFF; CDR3nt: TGTGCCAGCAGTTTATTGGGGAAGGCTGAAGCTTTCTTT
j_gene: TRBJ2-7; d_gene: TRBD2; abundance: many; v_gene: TRBV6-7; CDR3aa: CAGRLAGYEQYF; CDR3nt: TGTGCCGGCAGACTAGCGGGCTACGAGCAGTACTTC
j_gene: TRBJ1-1; d_gene: TRBD1; abundance: -; v_gene: TRBV2; CDR3aa: CASSGSGGTEAFF; CDR3nt: TGTGCCAGCAGTGGGTCAGGGGGCACTGAAGCTTTCTTT
j_gene: TRBJ2-6; d_gene: -; abundance: many; v_gene: TRBV11-1; CDR3aa: CASSSTGLTAVAGANVLTF; CDR3nt: TGTGCCAGCAGCTCTACGGGACTTACCGCCGTGGCTGGGGCCAACGTCCTGACTTTC
j_gene: TRBJ2-5; d_gene: -; abundance: many; v_gene: TRBV6-1; CDR3aa: CASSSWGGTQYF; CDR3nt: TGTGCCAGCAGTTCCTGGGGTGGGACCCAGTACTTC
j_gene: TRBJ2-7; d_gene: -; abundance: -; v_gene: TRBV11-1; CDR3aa: CASSLAEGSHEQYF; CDR3nt: TGTGCCAGCAGCTTAGCGGAGGGGTCGCACGAGCAGTACTTC
j_gene: TRBJ1-1; d_gene: -; abundance: many; v_gene: TRBV12-5; CDR3aa: CASGLNYRATTEAFF; CDR3nt: TGTGCTAGTGGTTTGAATTACAGGGCTACCACTGAAGCTTTCTTT
j_gene: TRBJ2-7; d_gene: -; abundance: few; v_gene: TRBV12-3/TRBV12-4; CDR3aa: CASTDKGGAYEQYF; CDR3nt: TGTGCCAGCACCGACAAAGGAGGGGCCTACGAGCAGTACTTC
j_gene: TRBJ1-1; d_gene: TRBD1; abundance: many; v_gene: TRBV24-1; CDR3aa: CATRQGGHTEAFF; CDR3nt: TGTGCCACCCGACAGGGGGGGCATACTGAAGCTTTCTTT
j_gene: TRBJ2-4; d_gene: -; abundance: -; v_gene: TRBV20-1; CDR3aa: CSASVRYIKYF; CDR3nt: TGCAGTGCATCTGTGAGGTACATTAAGTACTTC